The 32 T cell receptor beta chains presented below share a single source sample, sequenced in a study of cytomegalovirus exposure and HLA in healthy donors. Primers included in the PCR were 60 Vbeta and 13 Jbeta primers. Generated by immunoSEQ multiplex PCR, the TCRdb table keeps only in-frame clones and is missing some. The sample comprises some 200,000 clones, 80% to 85% of which are singletons, and 1.6% rests with the top ten. The sample comprised PBMCs. These receptors came from a man aged 50 to 59 in good health and CMV-seronegative.

The chain uses TRBV4-2 and TRBJ2-2; D is unclear. CDR3 size: 13 residues. Germline V gives CDR1 LGHNA, CDR2 YNFKEQ. The germline V and J ends were trimmed by 0 bases and 7 bases, with 6 bases remaining between them. Here the CDR3 reads CASSQEPGGELFF. In nucleotides, the CDR3 is TGTGCCAGCAGCCAAGAGCCAGGCGGGGAGCTGTTTTTT.

This sequence joins TRBV18 and TRBJ2-7, with 10 bases identical to TRBD2. The CDR3 contains 13 residues. Unmatched junction bases numbered 2, after V lost 3 bases and J lost 6 bases. Germline loops: CDR1 KGHSH, CDR2 LQKENI. The CDR3 bases are TGTGCCAGCTCACCGGGACTAGCGTTCGAGCAGTACTTC. It codes for CASSPGLAFEQYF. Supplemented by reference TRBV18 and TRBJ2-7, the full variable domain reads NAGVMQNPRHLVRRRGQEARLRCSPMKGHSHVYWYRQLPEEGLKFMVYLQKENIIDESGMPKERFSAEFPKEGPSILRIQQVVRGDSAAYFCASSPGLAFEQYFGPGTRLTVT.

The chain carries TRBV19 and TRBJ2-7, with D possibly being TRBD1 (6 bases). CDR3 size: 14 residues. With 4 bases removed from V and 2 bases from J, the gap between germline ends came to 12 bases. The germline V gene encodes CDR1 LNHDA and CDR2 SQIVND (reference sequence). CDR3 amino acids: CASSSGQGPYEQYF. CDR3 nucleotide sequence: TGTGCCAGTAGTAGCGGGCAGGGGCCCTACGAGCAGTACTTC.

In regard to this clone: Germline is not matched at one junction end, which may reflect a read error. The J gene is TRBJ2-3, the V gene TRBV7-7; D may be TRBD1 (5 bases). Germline values: CDR1 SSHAT, CDR2 FNYEAQ (reference sequence). There are 14 residues in the CDR3. This CDR3 reads CASSSLTATDTQYF. The CDR3, as DNA: TGTGCTAGCAGCTCCTTGACAGCCACAGATACGCAGTATTTT.

This chain uses TRBV18 with TRBJ1-5; D unclear. V dropped 1 base and J dropped 7 bases, with 14 bases sitting between them. This CDR3 is 15 amino acids long. Germline-derived CDR1 and CDR2 are KGHSH and LQKENI. CDR3 DNA: TGTGCCAGCTCACCACGTGGAAGGGAGGACCAGCCCCAGCATTTT. It is translated as CASSPRGREDQPQHF.

The V and J genes are TRBV19 and TRBJ1-5; no clear D. CDR3 length: 16 residues. Germline V gene data show CDR1 as LNHDA and CDR2 as SQIVND (reference sequence). The V end was cut by 5 bases, the J end by 2 bases, with 16 bases between. CDR3 amino acids: CASSARTGNRNQPQHF. CDR3 bases: TGTGCCAGTAGTGCCCGGACGGGAAATCGCAATCAGCCCCAGCATTTT.

The chain joins TRBV2 to TRBJ2-2; 13 bases are shared with TRBD2. The junction had 5 bases not matched to a gene; V was cut back by 6 bases and J by 1 base. The V gene's germline CDR1 is SNHLY and CDR2 FYNNEI. The CDR3 has 17 residues. CDR3 bases: TGTGCCAGCAGGTGGACTAGCGGGAGTTTGAACACCGGGGAGCTGTTTTTT. Translated, it gives CASRWTSGSLNTGELFF.

Worth noting for this clone: Within the sample, other DNA sequences also encode this same CDR3. The DNA of the CDR3 is TGTGCCAGCAGCCGTCAGGGGAACACTGAAGCTTTCTTT. This gives the protein CASSRQGNTEAFF. The chain is built from TRBV7-6 and TRBJ1-1, with D perhaps matching TRBD1 (5 bases). CDR3 length: 13 residues. V shed 5 bases and J shed 1 base, with 8 bases lying between them. Germline V gene lookup returns CDR1 SGHVS and CDR2 FNYEAQ.

J is TRBJ2-5 and V is TRBV5-1; 14 bases are a match to TRBD2. In germline, CDR1 is SGHRS, CDR2 YFSETQ. J was trimmed by 4 bases and V by 0 bases; bases with no gene match: 8. This CDR3 has 18 amino acids. CDR3 in amino acids: CASSLGLAGGPWIETQYF. The CDR3 nucleotides read TGCGCCAGCAGCTTGGGACTAGCGGGAGGGCCGTGGATAGAGACCCAGTACTTC.

The chain couples TRBV28 to TRBJ1-2; 8 bases align to TRBD1. The germline V gene has CDR1 MDHEN and CDR2 SYDVKM. CDR3 size: 16 residues. J lost 4 bases, V lost 1 base, and 8 bases had no gene match. CDR3 nucleotide sequence: TGTGCCAGCAGTTTATTTCAGGACAGGGCGGGCTATGGCTACACCTTC. Translation gives CASSLFQDRAGYGYTF.

V gene TRBV5-1 combines with J gene TRBJ2-3, with a possible D match to TRBD2 (6 bases). Germline assignment: CDR1 SGHRS and CDR2 YFSETQ. Trimming shortened V by 3 bases and J by 2 bases, and 10 bases separated the two germline ends. This CDR3 contains 14 residues. CDR3 DNA: TGCGCCAGCAGCTCCGGGGGATACACAGATACGCAGTATTTT. This encodes CASSSGGYTDTQYF.

This sequence joins TRBV7-2 and TRBJ1-6; D not resolved. V dropped 1 base and J dropped 2 bases, with 9 bases sitting between them. Germline V gene data show CDR1 as SGHTA and CDR2 as FQGNSA. There are 16 residues in the CDR3. In DNA, the CDR3 is TGTGCCAGCAGCTTAGATTACAGCACCTATAATTCACCCCTCCACTTT. Translation gives CASSLDYSTYNSPLHF.

This chain connects TRBV30 to TRBJ1-2; D is perhaps TRBD1 (6 bases). V lost 5 bases and J 5 bases, leaving 18 bases between the germline ends. The CDR3 extends over 14 amino acids. Germline V gives CDR1 GTSNPN, CDR2 SVGIG (reference sequence). CDR3 bases: TGTGCCTGGTCTAACTCGGGGGGCGGGTATGGCTACACCTTC. It specifies CAWSNSGGGYGYTF.

The chain couples TRBV5-4 to TRBJ1-2, with a possible D match to TRBD1 (6 bases). V lost 1 base and J 6 bases, leaving 10 bases between the germline ends. The CDR3 covers 13 residues. CDR1 is SGHNT, CDR2 YYREEE, per germline (reference sequence). The CDR3 here is CASSLIGGDGYTF. The CDR3 DNA reads TGTGCCAGCAGCTTGATAGGGGGGGATGGCTACACCTTC.

This clone was detected only once. The chain combines TRBV5-4 with TRBJ1-2; D gene ambiguous. Germline CDR1 SGHNT, CDR2 YYREEE (reference sequence). The CDR3 spans 13 residues. V gave up 5 bases and J gave up 0 bases, with 8 bases separating them. The CDR3 is CASSSVANYGYTF. In DNA form, the CDR3 reads TGTGCCAGCAGTTCCGTTGCTAACTATGGCTACACCTTC.

This chain uses TRBV18 with TRBJ2-1; 8 bases are a match to TRBD2. In germline, CDR1 is KGHSH, CDR2 LQKENI. The J segment lost 9 bases and the V segment lost 0 bases, leaving 13 bases of the junction unmatched. The CDR3 contains 17 residues. Written as DNA, the CDR3 is TGTGCCAGCTCACCACCGGTTCCGTCCCGGGGGGGCGGTGAGCAGTTCTTC. The encoded protein is CASSPPVPSRGGGEQFF.

The chain couples TRBV4-3 to TRBJ1-2; 9 nucleotides align to TRBD1. The V gene end was trimmed by 3 bases and the J gene end by 8 bases; junction bases not matched to a gene: 7. This CDR3 has 14 amino acids. Germline CDR1 is LGHNA and CDR2 is YSLEER. The CDR3 region is CASSHRDRVSGYTF. Here the CDR3 DNA reads TGCGCCAGCAGCCACCGGGACAGGGTAAGCGGCTACACCTTC.

The chain is built from TRBV5-1 and TRBJ1-2, with 7 bases that match TRBD1. Germline V gives CDR1 SGHRS, CDR2 YFSETQ. Unmatched junction bases numbered 11, after V lost 4 bases and J lost 8 bases. This CDR3 spans 14 amino acids. The CDR3 protein is CASSESRGQDGYTF. The CDR3, as DNA: TGCGCCAGCAGCGAGAGTAGGGGGCAGGACGGCTACACCTTC.

This clone has only one observation. V usage is TRBV19 and J usage is TRBJ2-1; 12 bases agree with TRBD2. The CDR3 has 15 residues. With 5 bases clipped from V and 7 bases from J, the junction kept 6 bases outside the gene matches. Germline values: CDR1 LNHDA, CDR2 SQIVND (reference sequence). CDR3 bases: TGTGCCAGTAGTGTACTAGCGGGGGGTTTTAATGAGCAGTTCTTC. Translating gives CASSVLAGGFNEQFF.

This clone was counted a single time. This CDR3 reads CATSRGGKNTEAFF. The CDR3 region has the DNA TGTGCCACCAGCAGGGGGGGAAAGAACACTGAAGCTTTCTTT. J is TRBJ1-1 and V is TRBV15, with TRBD1 as a possible D gene (5 bases). V lost 3 bases to trimming and J lost 1 base, with 9 bases between them. The CDR3 runs 14 residues. In germline, CDR1 is LNHNV, CDR2 YYDKDF (reference sequence).

The sample holds a few counts of this clone. The chain links TRBV11-3 to TRBJ1-1; D is perhaps TRBD1 (5 bases). V lost 9 bases and J 1 base, leaving 18 bases between the germline ends. The CDR3 is 15 residues long. Germline V gene sequence: CDR1 SGHNT, CDR2 YENEEA. The CDR3 coding sequence is TGTGCCAGAGCTTATAATGGGCAGGGGAACACTGAAGCTTTCTTT. The encoded protein is CARAYNGQGNTEAFF.

The chain carries TRBV15 and TRBJ2-1, with D perhaps TRBD1 (6 bases). V gave up 3 bases and J gave up 2 bases, with 8 bases separating them. This CDR3 has 14 residues. Germline assignment: CDR1 LNHNV and CDR2 YYDKDF (reference sequence). CDR3 nucleotide sequence: TGTGCCACCAGCAGGAACAGGGCCTACAATGAGCAGTTCTTC. Amino acid sequence: CATSRNRAYNEQFF.

Comment on this clone: This likely traces to a read error, being one base from a far larger clone. The same CDR3 also results from other DNA sequences found in this sample. The genes are TRBV5-1 and TRBJ2-1; 13 bases align to TRBD2. Trimming took 0 bases from V and 6 from J; bases not matched to a gene: 0. This CDR3 is 15 amino acids long. The V gene's germline CDR1 is SGHRS and CDR2 YFSETQ. The CDR3, as DNA: TGCGCCAGCAGCTTGGGACTAGCGGGGGGCAATGAGCAGTTCTTC. Its protein is CASSLGLAGGNEQFF.

This clone has just a few counts. This chain uses TRBV2 with TRBJ1-5, with 7 bases that match TRBD1. The V and J ends lost 6 bases and 5 bases, in that order; junction bases with no gene match: 7. There are 14 residues in the CDR3. The germline V gene has CDR1 SNHLY and CDR2 FYNNEI. The CDR3 protein is CASRSGTEYQPQHF. In DNA form, the CDR3 reads TGTGCCAGCAGATCCGGGACAGAGTATCAGCCCCAGCATTTT.

The chain carries TRBV7-2 and TRBJ2-5; 8 bases fit TRBD2. Trimming cost V 5 bases and J 3 bases; bases outside gene matches: 8. The CDR3 runs to 15 residues. CDR1 and CDR2 from the germline V gene are SGHTA and FQGNSA. The CDR3: CASSAVSGREETQYF. DNA of the CDR3: TGTGCCAGCAGCGCTGTCAGCGGGAGAGAAGAGACCCAGTACTTC. The whole variable domain, remainder taken from reference TRBV7-2 and TRBJ2-5, is GAGVSQSPSNKVTEKGKDVELRCDPISGHTALYWYRQSLGQGLEFLIYFQGNSAPDKSGLPSDRFSAERTGGSVSTLTIQRTQQEDSAVYLCASSAVSGREETQYFGPGTRLLVL.

The chain is built from TRBV6-1 and TRBJ1-2; 10 nucleotides match TRBD1. Germline-derived CDR1 and CDR2 are MNHNS and SASEGT. Germline trimming cut 5 bases from V and 7 bases from J; bases unmatched to any gene: 1. The CDR3 is 12 residues long. For the CDR3, the DNA is TGTGCCAGCAGTCGGGACAGGGGTGGCTACACCTTC. It translates to CASSRDRGGYTF.

Concerning this clone itself: One junction end does not reproduce the germline sequence, and a read error may be involved. The chain carries TRBV7-9 and TRBJ1-4; D might be TRBD1 (5 bases). The germline V gene encodes CDR1 SEHNR and CDR2 FQNEAQ (reference sequence). There are 16 residues in the CDR3. CDR3 coding DNA: TGTTCCAGCAGCCCCTCGATGGGCAGGGTAGGGGAAAAACTGTTTTTT. As protein: CSSSPSMGRVGEKLFF. The whole variable domain, filled in from reference TRBV7-9 and TRBJ1-4, reads DTGVSQNPRHKITKRGQNVTFRCDPISEHNRLYWYRQTLGQGPEFLTYFQNEAQLEKSRLLSDRFSAERPKGSFSTLEIQRTEQGDSAMYLCSSSPSMGRVGEKLFFGSGTQLSVL.

The sample holds one count of this clone. The chain joins TRBV7-3 to TRBJ2-2; D remains unclear. Germline V CDR1 and CDR2: SGHTA, FQGTGA. The germline V and J ends were trimmed by 5 bases and 1 base, with 11 bases remaining between them. The CDR3 consists of 15 residues. CDR3 DNA sequence: TGTGCCAGCAGCCCCCGCAGAGGGAACACCGGGGAGCTGTTTTTT. It yields the protein CASSPRRGNTGELFF.

This sequence joins TRBV4-3 and TRBJ2-7, with TRBD1 identical over 7 bases. The ends lost 0 bases at V and 2 bases at J; junction bases unmatched: 13. From germline, CDR1 is LGHNA and CDR2 YSLEER. The CDR3 runs 18 residues. The CDR3 region is CASSQDLIEGQAPYEQYF. Here the CDR3 DNA reads TGCGCCAGCAGCCAAGATCTAATTGAAGGACAGGCCCCCTACGAGCAGTACTTC.

This sequence joins TRBV11-2 and TRBJ2-3; TRBD2 matches at 9 bases. In germline, CDR1 is SGHAT, CDR2 FQNNGV. The CDR3 contains 16 residues. V was clipped by 5 bases and J by 4 bases; unmatched bases: 10. The CDR3 DNA reads as TGTGCCAGCAGCATTATTAGCGGGAGTGCAGCAGATACGCAGTATTTT. Protein: CASSIISGSAADTQYF.

The chain combines TRBV5-5 with TRBJ1-2; 10 positions match TRBD1. This CDR3 region has 15 residues. The junction had 9 bases not matched to a gene; V was cut back by 3 bases and J by 7 bases. The germline V gene has CDR1 SGHKS and CDR2 YYEKEE (reference sequence). The CDR3 loop reads CASSSDGTGVRGYTF. The CDR3 DNA follows: TGTGCCAGCAGCTCCGACGGGACAGGGGTTCGTGGCTACACCTTC.

The chain uses TRBV29-1 and TRBJ1-3, with TRBD1 as a possible D gene (5 bases). The CDR3 sequence is 15 residues long. The V end lost 7 bases, the J end lost 4 bases, and 20 bases lay between the germline ends. Germline V gene data show CDR1 as SQVTM and CDR2 as ANQGSEA. CDR3 loop: CSAAASGGSGNTIYF. The CDR3 DNA reads TGCAGCGCCGCCGCATCGGGGGGGTCCGGAAACACCATATATTTT. The whole variable domain, remainder taken from reference TRBV29-1 and TRBJ1-3, is SAVISQKPSRDICQRGTSLTIQCQVDSQVTMMFWYRQQPGQSLTLIATANQGSEATYESGFVIDKFPISRPNLTFSTLTVSNMSPEDSSIYLCSAAASGGSGNTIYFGEGSWLTVV.